A single sample is the source of the 2 T cell receptor beta chains below, sequenced in a study of T cell responses to AZD1222 COVID-19 vaccine. Here immunoSEQ multiplex PCR was the method, and the copy in TCRdb shows in-frame clones only, minus some. The repertoire holds 120,000 to 150,000 clones, with under 95% as singletons. The sequenced sample was peripheral blood, obtained on day 0 of AZD1222 vaccination. Source of these receptors: an adult in good health.

The J gene is TRBJ1-2, the V gene TRBV28; possibly TRBD1 for D (6 bases). Germline V gives CDR1 MDHEN, CDR2 SYDVKM. CDR3 length: 13 amino acids. V was shortened by 5 bases and J by 5 bases, with 12 bases between the two germline ends. The CDR3 spells CASSPLGTYGYTF. CDR3 in DNA: TGTGCCAGCAGTCCTCTCGGGACATATGGCTACACCTTC.

This rearrangement joins TRBV7-9 to TRBJ2-1, with 7 bases matching TRBD1. Germline values: CDR1 SEHNR, CDR2 FQNEAQ (reference sequence). This CDR3 region has 15 residues. V was pared by 5 bases and J by 8 bases, with 12 bases of the junction left unmatched. CDR3 sequence (DNA): TGTGCCAGCAGCGCAGACAGGGCCATATCCGATGAGCAGTTCTTC. It specifies CASSADRAISDEQFF. Using reference TRBV7-9 and TRBJ2-1 for the parts outside the CDR3, the full variable domain is DTGVSQNPRHKITKRGQNVTFRCDPISEHNRLYWYRQTLGQGPEFLTYFQNEAQLEKSRLLSDRFSAERPKGSFSTLEIQRTEQGDSAMYLCASSADRAISDEQFFGPGTRLTVL.